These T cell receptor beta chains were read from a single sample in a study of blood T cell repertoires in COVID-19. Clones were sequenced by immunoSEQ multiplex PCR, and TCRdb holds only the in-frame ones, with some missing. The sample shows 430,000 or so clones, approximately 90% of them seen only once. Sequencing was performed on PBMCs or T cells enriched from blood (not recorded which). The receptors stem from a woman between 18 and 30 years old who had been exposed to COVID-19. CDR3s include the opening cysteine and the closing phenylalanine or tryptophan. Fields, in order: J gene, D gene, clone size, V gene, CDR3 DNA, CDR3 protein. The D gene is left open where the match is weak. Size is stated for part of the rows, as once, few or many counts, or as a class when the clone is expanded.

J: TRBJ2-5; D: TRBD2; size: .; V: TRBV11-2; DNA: TGTGCCAGCAGGAAAGCTGGCGGGACTAGCGGGGAAATGAACCCCCAGTACTTC; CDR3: CASRKAGGTSGEMNPQYF
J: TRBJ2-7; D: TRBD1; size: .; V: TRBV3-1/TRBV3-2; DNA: TGTGCCAGCAGCCACAAGGGTGGGGACAGGGTGCGCCACGAGCAGTACTTC; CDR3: CASSHKGGDRVRHEQYF
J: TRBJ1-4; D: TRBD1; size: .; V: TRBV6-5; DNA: TGTGCCAGCAGTCGGACAGGGCGTGAAAAACTGTTTTTT; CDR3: CASSRTGREKLFF
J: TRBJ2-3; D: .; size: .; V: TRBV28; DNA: TGTGCCAGCAGCACACACACAGATACGCAGTATTTT; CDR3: CASSTHTDTQYF
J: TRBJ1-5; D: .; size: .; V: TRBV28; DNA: TGTGCCACCAAAGAACGACAGGATCCGAATCAGCCCCAGCATTTT; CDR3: CATKERQDPNQPQHF
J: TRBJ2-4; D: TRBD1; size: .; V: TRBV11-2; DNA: TGTGCCAGCAGCTTAGGACAGGGCCTAGCCAAAAACATTCAGTACTTC; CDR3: CASSLGQGLAKNIQYF
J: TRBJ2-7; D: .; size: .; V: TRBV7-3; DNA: TGTGCCAGCAGCAAAACGCCCAGCTCCTACGAGCAGTACTTC; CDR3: CASSKTPSSYEQYF
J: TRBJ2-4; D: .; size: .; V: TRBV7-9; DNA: TGTGCCAGCAGCTTAGCAGGGCAGGGGTATCAGTACTTC; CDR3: CASSLAGQGYQYF
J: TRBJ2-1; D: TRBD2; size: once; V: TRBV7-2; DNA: TGTGCCAGCAGCTTAGCCCGTCGGACTAGCGGGAGTGGCAATGAGCAGTTCTTC; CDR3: CASSLARRTSGSGNEQFF
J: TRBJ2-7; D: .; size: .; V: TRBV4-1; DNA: TGCGCCAGCAGCCAAGCTCTCTCTTCCTACGAGCAGTACTTC; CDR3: CASSQALSSYEQYF
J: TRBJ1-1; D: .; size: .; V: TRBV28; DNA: TGTGCCAGCAGTTCCCTCCAAGGGAGGGGCACTGAAGCTTTCTTT; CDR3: CASSSLQGRGTEAFF
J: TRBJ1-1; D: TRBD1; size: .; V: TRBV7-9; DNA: TGTGCCAGCAGCTACGGGACAGGGTTTTGGGGAACTGAAGCTTTCTTT; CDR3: CASSYGTGFWGTEAFF
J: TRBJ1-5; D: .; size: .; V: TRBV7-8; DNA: TGTGCCAGCAGCTTAGACAGGGACGGAAGAAATCAGCCCCAGCATTTT; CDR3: CASSLDRDGRNQPQHF
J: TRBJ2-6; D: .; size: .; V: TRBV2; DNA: TGTGCCAGCCACTCTGGGGCCAACGTCCTGACTTTC; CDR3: CASHSGANVLTF
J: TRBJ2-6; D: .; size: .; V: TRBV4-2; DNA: TGTGCCAGCAGCCACCCCGGCCAAGGGGTTGCTGGGGCCAACGTCCTGACTTTC; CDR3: CASSHPGQGVAGANVLTF
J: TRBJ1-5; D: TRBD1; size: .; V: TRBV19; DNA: TGTGCCAGTAGTAGACAGGGAAATAGCAATCAGCCCCAGCATTTT; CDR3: CASSRQGNSNQPQHF
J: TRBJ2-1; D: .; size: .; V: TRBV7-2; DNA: TGTGCCAGCAGCCAATTTAAGGAGCATTCGGTTTATGAGCAGTTCTTC; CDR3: CASSQFKEHSVYEQFF
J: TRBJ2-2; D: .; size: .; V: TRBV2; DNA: TGTGCCAGCAGAGCAGGGGTTAGCGGGGAGCTGTTTTTT; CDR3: CASRAGVSGELFF
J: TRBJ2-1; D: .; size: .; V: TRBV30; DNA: TGTGCCTGGAGTGGCCGGACACCCTACAATGAGCAGTTCTTC; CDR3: CAWSGRTPYNEQFF
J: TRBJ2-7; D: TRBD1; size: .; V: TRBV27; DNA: TGTGCCAGCCGAAGGGACAGGGTATCCTACGAGCAGTACTTC; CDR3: CASRRDRVSYEQYF
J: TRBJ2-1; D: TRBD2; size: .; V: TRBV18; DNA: TGTGCCAGCTCACCAAAGACTAGCGGGAGATCGGATGAGCAGTTCTTC; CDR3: CASSPKTSGRSDEQFF
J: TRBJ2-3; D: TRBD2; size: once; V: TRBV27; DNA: TGTGCCAGCAGTTTAACGGGGGGGAGCACAGATACGCAGTATTTT; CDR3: CASSLTGGSTDTQYF
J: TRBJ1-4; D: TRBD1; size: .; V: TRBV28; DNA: TGTGCCAGCAGTTCCGGGGACAGGGTTGGTGAAAAACTGTTTTTT; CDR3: CASSSGDRVGEKLFF
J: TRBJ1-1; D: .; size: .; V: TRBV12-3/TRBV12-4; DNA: TGTGCCAGCAGTTTGGGGAGCGGGACTGAAGCTTTCTTT; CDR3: CASSLGSGTEAFF
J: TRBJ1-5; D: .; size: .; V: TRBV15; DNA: TGTGCCACCAGCAGAGCAGGGCAGGCGCTAGGTCAGCCCCAGCATTTT; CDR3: CATSRAGQALGQPQHF
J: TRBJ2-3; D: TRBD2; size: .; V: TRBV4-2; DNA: TGTGCCAGCAGCCAAGCGGGAGGCAAGAGCACAGATACGCAGTATTTT; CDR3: CASSQAGGKSTDTQYF
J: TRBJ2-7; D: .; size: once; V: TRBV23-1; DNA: TGCGCCAGCAAACGGAGGGCGTACGAGCAGTACTTC; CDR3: CASKRRAYEQYF
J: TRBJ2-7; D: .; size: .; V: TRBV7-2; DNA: TGTGCCAGCAGCTTAGCGGGACTGGGGGGAGGTTACGAGCAGTACTTC; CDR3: CASSLAGLGGGYEQYF
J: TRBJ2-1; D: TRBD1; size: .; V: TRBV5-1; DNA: TGCGCCAGCAGCGAGGACAGGGGGACCTACAATGAGCAGTTCTTC; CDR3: CASSEDRGTYNEQFF
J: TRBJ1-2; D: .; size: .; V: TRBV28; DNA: TGTGCCAGCAGGGGTCAGACAGGCCCTTTTAACTATGGCTACACCTTC; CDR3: CASRGQTGPFNYGYTF
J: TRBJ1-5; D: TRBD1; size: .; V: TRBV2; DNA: TGTGCCAGCAACGGACAGGGGGCTAGTCAGCCCCAGCATTTT; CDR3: CASNGQGASQPQHF
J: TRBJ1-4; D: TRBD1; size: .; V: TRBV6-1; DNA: TGTGCCAGCAGTGAGGGGACAGGGCTGGAAAAACTGTTTTTT; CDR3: CASSEGTGLEKLFF
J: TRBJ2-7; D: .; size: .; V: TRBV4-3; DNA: TGCGCCAGCAGCCAAGATACGACAGAATACTACGAGCAGTACTTC; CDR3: CASSQDTTEYYEQYF
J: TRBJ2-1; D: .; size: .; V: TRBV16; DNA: TGTGCCAGCAGCCAATCAGGCGGGCCGCTCTGGGTTGAGCAGTTCTTC; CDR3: CASSQSGGPLWVEQFF
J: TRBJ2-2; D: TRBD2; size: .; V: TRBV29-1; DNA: TGCAGTGGGGGGGGACTAGCGAACACCGGGGAGCTGTTTTTT; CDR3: CSGGGLANTGELFF
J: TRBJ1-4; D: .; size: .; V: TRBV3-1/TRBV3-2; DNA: TGTGCCAGCAGCCAAGCGGGAGGGGGGGGTGAAAAACTGTTTTTT; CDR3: CASSQAGGGGEKLFF
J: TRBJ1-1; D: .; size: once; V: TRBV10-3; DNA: TGTGCCATCAGTGGATCACAGGGACCGAACACTGAAGCTTTCTTT; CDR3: CAISGSQGPNTEAFF
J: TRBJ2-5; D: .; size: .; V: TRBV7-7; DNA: TGTGCCAGCAGCTTAGGTACCGGGATTCAAGAGACCCAGTACTTC; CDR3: CASSLGTGIQETQYF
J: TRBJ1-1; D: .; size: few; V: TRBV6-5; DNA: TGTGCCAGCAGTTACGGGGGCCTGGACCATAATGAAGCTTTCTTT; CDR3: CASSYGGLDHNEAFF
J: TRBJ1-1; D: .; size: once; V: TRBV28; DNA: TGTGCCAGCAGTCTAAGGGGCACTGAAGCTTTCTTT; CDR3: CASSLRGTEAFF
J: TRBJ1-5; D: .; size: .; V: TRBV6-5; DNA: TGTGCCAGCAGTTATGGCTCTAGCAATCAGCCCCAGCATTTT; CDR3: CASSYGSSNQPQHF
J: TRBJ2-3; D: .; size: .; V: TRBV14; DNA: TGTGCCAGCAGCCCGTGGCTCACAGATACGCAGTATTTT; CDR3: CASSPWLTDTQYF